This T cell receptor (beta chain) appears in the sequencing data of a study of Graves' ophthalmopathy and Graves' hyperthyroidism. Study-wide points: With roughly 65% sensitivity and approximately 73% specificity, the model predicted ophthalmopathy progression.

There are 14 residues in the CDR3. V trimming: 2 bases; J trimming: 4 bases; junction bases outside the gene matches: 3. In germline, CDR1 is ENHRY, CDR2 SYGVKD. Ten or more counts support this clonotype. Its antigen is not identified. From RNA, the CDR3 regions of TCR beta chains were amplified and sequenced. RT-PCR in the first round used HTBI primers; a second-round multiplex PCR followed. Each CDR3 protein is one row after TCRdb ran MiXCR on the multiplex PCR reads. Altogether about 210,000 distinct CDR3 sequences are present, 29% being singletons, with the ten largest covering approximately 8.6%. For donors with ophthalmopathy, the disease showed moderate-to-severe activity, reached CAS ≥3 and NOSPECS ≥4, and had lasted under 3 months.

Specimen: peripheral blood. The receptor comes from a man aged 45-65 years with Graves' ophthalmopathy. This chain connects TRBV10-3 to TRBJ2-7, with 9 bases fitting TRBD1. The CDR3 region is CAISETGGRYEQYF. The CDR3 DNA reads as TGTGCCATCAGTGAGACAGGGGGCAGGTACGAGCAGTACTTC.